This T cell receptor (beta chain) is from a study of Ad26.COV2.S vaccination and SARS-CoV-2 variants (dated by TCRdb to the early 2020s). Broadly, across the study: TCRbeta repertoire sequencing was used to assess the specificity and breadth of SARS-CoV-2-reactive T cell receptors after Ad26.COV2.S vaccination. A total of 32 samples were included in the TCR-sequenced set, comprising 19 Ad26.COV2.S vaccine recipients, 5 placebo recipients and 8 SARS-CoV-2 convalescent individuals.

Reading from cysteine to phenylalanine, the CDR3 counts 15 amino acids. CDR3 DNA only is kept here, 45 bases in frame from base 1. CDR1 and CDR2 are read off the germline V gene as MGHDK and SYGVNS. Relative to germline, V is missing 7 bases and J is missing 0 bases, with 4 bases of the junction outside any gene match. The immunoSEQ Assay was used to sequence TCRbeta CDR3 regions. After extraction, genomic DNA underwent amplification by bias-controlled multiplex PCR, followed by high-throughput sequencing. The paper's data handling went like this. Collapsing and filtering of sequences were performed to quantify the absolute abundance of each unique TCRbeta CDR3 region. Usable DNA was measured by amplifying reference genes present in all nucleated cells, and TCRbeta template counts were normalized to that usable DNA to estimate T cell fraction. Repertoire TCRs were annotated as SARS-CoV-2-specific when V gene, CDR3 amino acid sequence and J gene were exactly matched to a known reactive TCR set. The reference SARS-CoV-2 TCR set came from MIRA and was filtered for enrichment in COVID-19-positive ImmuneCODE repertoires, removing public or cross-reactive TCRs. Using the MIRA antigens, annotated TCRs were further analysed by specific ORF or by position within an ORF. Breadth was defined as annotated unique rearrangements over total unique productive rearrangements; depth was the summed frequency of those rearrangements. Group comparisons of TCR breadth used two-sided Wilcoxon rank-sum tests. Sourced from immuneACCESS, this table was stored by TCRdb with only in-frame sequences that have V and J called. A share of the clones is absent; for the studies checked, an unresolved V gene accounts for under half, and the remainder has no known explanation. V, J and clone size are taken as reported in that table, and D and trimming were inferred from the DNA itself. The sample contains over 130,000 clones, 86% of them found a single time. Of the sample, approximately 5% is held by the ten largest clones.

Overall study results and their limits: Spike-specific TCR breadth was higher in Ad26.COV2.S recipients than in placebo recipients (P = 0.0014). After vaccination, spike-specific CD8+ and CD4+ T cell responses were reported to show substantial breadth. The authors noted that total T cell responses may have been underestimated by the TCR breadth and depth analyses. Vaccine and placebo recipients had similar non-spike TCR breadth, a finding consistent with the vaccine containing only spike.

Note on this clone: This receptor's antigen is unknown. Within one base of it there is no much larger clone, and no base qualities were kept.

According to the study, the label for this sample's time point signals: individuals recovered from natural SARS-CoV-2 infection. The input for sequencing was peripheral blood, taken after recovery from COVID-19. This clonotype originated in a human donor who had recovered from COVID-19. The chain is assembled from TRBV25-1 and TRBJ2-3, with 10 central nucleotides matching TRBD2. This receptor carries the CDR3 CASTVAGGSTDTQYF. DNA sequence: TGTGCCAGCACCGTAGCGGGGGGCAGCACAGATACGCAGTATTTT.